A selection of T cell receptor beta chains follows, all from one sample in a study of blood T cell dynamics during melanoma immunotherapy. Data came from immunoSEQ multiplex PCR; TCRdb stores just in-frame clones and leaves some out. Of approximately 15,000 clones in the sample, roughly 80% were seen once. The source was blood, collected from a patient treated with checkpoint blockade. These receptors all stem from a human donor with melanoma. Both conserved end residues are part of each CDR3. A D gene is named only where the DNA matches it firmly. Expanded clones are given a class, and other clones once, few, many or no size at all.

few	TRBD1	TRBV28	TRBJ1-4	CASQTPGQGGELFF	TGTGCCAGCCAGACCCCGGGACAGGGTGGGGAACTGTTTTTT
-	-	TRBV30	TRBJ1-2	CAWSGKGLNYGYTF	TGTGCCTGGAGTGGTAAGGGTCTTAACTATGGCTACACCTTC
-	TRBD2	TRBV10-3	TRBJ2-1	CAISGSGGSGEQFF	TGTGCCATCAGTGGTAGCGGGGGGTCGGGGGAGCAGTTCTTC
-	TRBD1	TRBV5-4	TRBJ1-1	CASSITGGTEAFF	TGTGCCAGCAGCATTACAGGGGGCACTGAAGCTTTCTTT
-	TRBD2	TRBV6-5	TRBJ2-7	CASSTSEAYEQYF	TGTGCCAGCAGCACTAGCGAAGCCTACGAGCAGTACTTC
-	-	TRBV5-1	TRBJ2-1	CASSRRPGDNEQFF	TGCGCCAGCAGCCGCCGCCCCGGGGACAATGAGCAGTTCTTC
-	-	TRBV7-3	TRBJ2-2	CASSLNSVGTGELFF	TGTGCCAGCAGCTTAAATTCTGTGGGCACCGGGGAGCTGTTTTTT
-	TRBD2	TRBV4-3	TRBJ2-5	CASSQTGTSGRETQYF	TGCGCCAGCAGCCAAACCGGGACTAGCGGGAGAGAGACCCAGTACTTC
-	-	TRBV7-6	TRBJ1-4	CASSPTGADNEKLFF	TGTGCCAGCAGCCCGACGGGGGCTGATAATGAAAAACTGTTTTTT
-	TRBD1	TRBV5-1	TRBJ1-6	CASSLATGAIGDSPLHF	TGCGCCAGCAGCTTGGCTACAGGGGCGATTGGCGATTCACCCCTCCACTTT
-	-	TRBV5-4	TRBJ2-3	CASSLVSSTDTQYF	TGTGCCAGCAGCTTGGTGTCGAGCACAGATACGCAGTATTTT
few	TRBD2	TRBV7-2	TRBJ2-7	CASSFATGTSGREQYF	TGTGCCAGCAGCTTTGCGACCGGGACTAGCGGTAGGGAGCAGTACTTC
-	-	TRBV29-1	TRBJ2-1	CSVDRANTGPTYNEQFF	TGCAGCGTTGACAGGGCTAATACGGGACCCACCTACAATGAGCAGTTCTTC
once	TRBD2	TRBV5-4	TRBJ2-3	CASSSTSGRSGDTQYF	TGTGCCAGCAGCTCAACTAGCGGGAGGTCCGGAGATACGCAGTATTTT
few	TRBD1	TRBV2	TRBJ2-4	CASSALTGTPGNIQYF	TGTGCCAGCAGCGCACTGACAGGGACCCCGGGAAACATTCAGTACTTC
-	TRBD1	TRBV19	TRBJ1-3	CASSRDRGGGNTIYF	TGTGCCAGTAGCCGAGACAGGGGAGGAGGAAACACCATATATTTT
-	-	TRBV6-5	TRBJ2-1	CASSYLSDYNEQFF	TGTGCCAGCAGTTACCTCAGCGACTACAATGAGCAGTTCTTC
-	-	TRBV9	TRBJ1-1	CASSPDLSTEAFF	TGTGCCAGCAGCCCTGACCTGAGCACTGAAGCTTTCTTT
once	-	TRBV9	TRBJ2-2	CASSVAWTNTGELFF	TGTGCCAGCAGCGTAGCTTGGACGAACACCGGGGAGCTGTTTTTT
-	TRBD2	TRBV9	TRBJ2-1	CASSELAGPTNEQFF	TGTGCCAGCAGCGAACTAGCGGGACCGACCAATGAGCAGTTCTTC
-	TRBD2	TRBV28	TRBJ2-3	CASSFPLKGTSGIGTDTQYF	TGTGCCAGCAGTTTCCCCCTCAAGGGGACTAGCGGGATTGGCACAGATACGCAGTATTTT
-	-	TRBV30	TRBJ1-3	CAWSVGPNSGNTIYF	TGTGCCTGGAGTGTCGGGCCGAACTCTGGAAACACCATATATTTT
-	-	TRBV30	TRBJ1-4	CAWGRGKKKLFF	TGTGCCTGGGGGAGGGGGAAGAAAAAACTGTTTTTT
-	TRBD2	TRBV11-1	TRBJ2-1	CASSLDRLAGGGNEQFF	TGTGCCAGCAGCTTAGATCGACTAGCGGGAGGGGGAAATGAGCAGTTCTTC
few	TRBD1	TRBV4-3	TRBJ2-7	CASSRIGTEAEQYF	TGCGCCAGCAGCCGGATAGGGACAGAGGCCGAGCAGTACTTC
once	-	TRBV9	TRBJ2-2	CASSVAVVGELFF	TGTGCCAGCAGCGTAGCCGTAGTCGGGGAGCTGTTTTTT
few	TRBD2	TRBV27	TRBJ2-5	CASSLLAGTQETQYF	TGTGCCAGCAGTCTACTAGCGGGGACCCAAGAGACCCAGTACTTC
-	-	TRBV29-1	TRBJ2-5	CSVEIGRETQYF	TGCAGCGTTGAGATAGGAAGGGAGACCCAGTACTTC
-	TRBD1	TRBV4-3	TRBJ2-5	CASSQEGGTGTETQYF	TGCGCCAGCAGCCAAGAAGGGGGGACAGGGACGGAGACCCAGTACTTC
-	TRBD1	TRBV6-6	TRBJ1-1	CASSYPNSGGSTEAFF	TGTGCCAGCAGTTACCCGAACTCAGGGGGTAGTACTGAAGCTTTCTTT
-	TRBD1	TRBV7-8	TRBJ1-3	CASSSHGDRRFNTIYF	TGTGCCAGCAGCTCTCACGGGGACAGAAGGTTTAACACCATATATTTT
-	TRBD2	TRBV12-5	TRBJ2-1	CASTRTSGFNEQFF	TGTGCTAGCACCCGGACTAGCGGTTTCAATGAGCAGTTCTTC
-	TRBD2	TRBV2	TRBJ2-7	CASSVSGTSGTKYF	TGTGCCAGCAGCGTGTCCGGGACTAGCGGGACCAAGTACTTC
few	-	TRBV18	TRBJ1-1	CASSPSAQGNTEAFF	TGTGCCAGCTCACCATCAGCACAGGGGAACACTGAAGCTTTCTTT
-	-	TRBV9	TRBJ2-7	CASSDSNEQYF	TGTGCCAGCAGCGACAGTAACGAGCAGTACTTC
-	-	TRBV5-1	TRBJ2-3	CASSSLAVADTQYF	TGCGCCAGCAGCTCACTAGCAGTGGCAGATACGCAGTATTTT
few	-	TRBV29-1	TRBJ2-7	CSVVYSYEQYF	TGCAGCGTTGTTTATAGCTACGAGCAGTACTTC
-	TRBD1	TRBV7-9	TRBJ2-7	CASSLGGQNYEQYF	TGTGCCAGCAGCTTAGGGGGACAGAACTACGAGCAGTACTTC
-	-	TRBV11-1	TRBJ2-5	CASSSDSQETQYF	TGTGCCAGCAGCTCGGACAGTCAAGAGACCCAGTACTTC
-	-	TRBV7-3	TRBJ1-4	CASNFSGLRPEKLFF	TGTGCCAGCAACTTCTCGGGTCTTCGGCCGGAAAAACTGTTTTTT
-	TRBD1	TRBV5-8	TRBJ1-5	CASSLGQGSNQPQHF	TGTGCCAGCAGCTTGGGACAGGGGAGCAATCAGCCCCAGCATTTT
-	TRBD2	TRBV6-5	TRBJ2-7	CASRLAGEGSYEQYF	TGTGCCAGCAGACTAGCGGGAGAGGGTTCCTACGAGCAGTACTTC
-	TRBD2	TRBV18	TRBJ2-1	CASSPRFRTSGTPSLHNEQFF	TGTGCCAGCTCACCACGGTTCCGGACTAGCGGGACCCCCTCTCTCCACAATGAGCAGTTCTTC
-	-	TRBV4-1	TRBJ2-7	CASSQDVGLSEQYF	TGCGCCAGCAGCCAAGATGTGGGTTTGAGCGAGCAGTACTTC
few	TRBD2	TRBV23-1	TRBJ2-1	CASSHGGRTYEQFF	TGCGCCAGCAGTCATGGCGGGAGGACTTATGAGCAGTTCTTC
-	TRBD1	TRBV18	TRBJ2-5	CASSDRDRVSETQYF	TGTGCCAGCTCAGACCGGGACAGGGTGTCAGAGACCCAGTACTTC